This T cell receptor beta chain was found in a study of blood T cell repertoires in COVID-19 (dated by TCRdb to about 2020). For the study in its entirety: The collaborator samples originated in the United States, Italy and Spain and spanned the acute and convalescent phases of COVID-19. The repertoires were made available in a free public database intended to serve as a resource for research on the immune response to SARS-CoV-2. Where HLA class I and class II types were available, the types were taken from metadata supplied by the sample provider, not from assay-based typing. The prospective study material was composed of cDNA or gDNA derived from T cells, B-cell-depleted T cells, or PBMCs. Sample metadata almost always included a de-identified subject ID, COVID-19 status, age in years and sex. Subjects who had been exposed to COVID-19, were actively infected with it, or had recovered from it provided the deeply sampled blood TCRbeta repertoires that made up the dataset. Samples were obtained from the ongoing ImmuneRACE study (first 160 participants) and from some 1,200 subjects provided by 6 global collaborators. What the work shows at the level of the full study, not this receptor alone: Clinical and demographic metadata were provided uncurated, with the amount varying by source and participant.

Each collaborating institution followed its own protocols to collect whole blood in K2EDTA tubes. Collaborator samples were shipped for TCRbeta analysis as frozen whole blood, isolated PBMCs, or DNA extracted from either sample type. The immunoSEQ Assay, a bias-controlled multiplex PCR, was used to amplify TCRbeta CDR3 regions from genomic DNA. Concerning the study's data processing: The number of nucleated cells in each sample was estimated by amplification of reference gene primers within the assay. Sequence reads were collapsed and filtered to measure the absolute abundance of every unique TCRbeta CDR3 rearrangement. For each sample, productive Simpson clonality was calculated as the square root of Simpson's diversity index across productive rearrangements. TCRdb mirrors the immuneACCESS table, restricted to in-frame sequences. Some clones are absent from its copies; in checked studies, under half trace to an unresolved V gene, and the reason for the others is unknown. That table gives V, J and clone size, and the DNA gave D and trimming. The sample has 63,000 or so clones on record, roughly four fifths of them singletons. 35% to 45% of the sample lies in the top ten.

Points on this clone: No cognate antigen has been identified for it. Base qualities are not at hand, and no much larger clone is one base apart.

Measured from the cysteine to the phenylalanine, the CDR3 is 14 residues long. The only DNA kept is the CDR3, 42 bases in frame from the first base. From the germline V gene (reference sequence), CDR1 is LNHNV and CDR2 is YYDKDF. Trimming costs V 1 base and J 0 bases, and their ends lie 7 bases apart. The material sequenced was peripheral blood. The chain was built from TRBV15 and TRBJ2-7; TRBD1 could be the D gene, as 6 bases match. The sequence was obtained from a human donor in a cohort sampled during active COVID-19. CDR3 reads: CATSRADSSYEQYF. The nucleotide sequence is TGTGCCACCAGCAGAGCGGACAGCTCCTACGAGCAGTACTTC.